The 25 T cell receptor beta chains below come from one sample, sequenced in a study of lymphopenia after photon versus proton radiotherapy. Generated by immunoSEQ multiplex PCR, the TCRdb table keeps only in-frame clones and is missing some. The sample lists fewer than 35,000 clones, roughly 90% occurring once. The material sequenced was peripheral blood, taken from a patient treated with photon-based radiotherapy. The receptor source for this set is a woman aged 50 to 65 with pancreatic cancer.

The J gene is TRBJ2-2, the V gene TRBV19; perhaps TRBD1 as D (5 bases). V lost 3 bases, J lost 0 bases, and 8 bases lay in between. Germline loops: CDR1 LNHDA, CDR2 SQIVND (reference sequence). The CDR3 covers 15 residues. CDR3 region: CASSMTTANTGELFF. The CDR3 nucleotides read TGTGCCAGTAGTATGACGACAGCGAACACCGGGGAGCTGTTTTTT.

This chain links TRBV5-3 with TRBJ2-4; TRBD1 agrees at 8 bases. TRBV5-3 has ORF status, its function being uncertain. V lost 3 bases and J lost 0; bases outside the gene matches: 5. The CDR3 is made up of 16 amino acids. DNA for the CDR3: TGTGCCAGAAGCTCGACAGGGGCCAGAGCCAAAAACATTCAGTACTTC. Protein product: CARSSTGARAKNIQYF.

This clone appeared a single time. The chain links TRBV29-1 to TRBJ2-5; D might be TRBD1 (5 bases). V was trimmed by 0 bases and J by 1 base, leaving 12 bases between them. Per the germline V gene, CDR1 is SQVTM and CDR2 is ANQGSEA. CDR3 length: 15 residues. The CDR3 spells CSVEDYQGTQETQYF. CDR3 in DNA: TGCAGCGTTGAAGATTATCAGGGCACCCAAGAGACCCAGTACTTC. Combining the CDR3 with reference TRBV29-1 and TRBJ2-5 gives the whole variable domain SAVISQKPSRDICQRGTSLTIQCQVDSQVTMMFWYRQQPGQSLTLIATANQGSEATYESGFVIDKFPISRPNLTFSTLTVSNMSPEDSSIYLCSVEDYQGTQETQYFGPGTRLLVL.

The chain links TRBV6-5 to TRBJ2-5; D unclear. V was pared by 5 bases and J by 1 base, with 11 bases between. Per germline, CDR1 MNHEY and CDR2 SVGAGI. The length of the CDR3 is 14 residues. The CDR3 DNA is TGTGCCAGCAGTCGGTGGATGTCCCAAGAGACCCAGTACTTC. It is translated as CASSRWMSQETQYF.

The chain links TRBV7-9 to TRBJ2-5; D gene unclear. Trimming took 3 bases from V and 4 from J, leaving 12 bases between them. Per the germline V gene, CDR1 is SEHNR and CDR2 is FQNEAQ (reference sequence). This CDR3 spans 14 amino acids. The CDR3 spells CASSLASATETQYF. DNA for the CDR3: TGTGCCAGCAGCTTGGCCTCGGCAACAGAGACCCAGTACTTC.

This clone is termed medium-sized. The chain recombines TRBV5-1 with TRBJ2-5; D ambiguous. The CDR3 spans 15 residues. V shed 1 base and J shed 5 bases, with 15 bases lying between them. Looked up from germline, CDR1 is SGHRS and CDR2 is YFSETQ. This CDR3 reads CASSLTLNGEETQYF. CDR3 DNA: TGCGCCAGCAGCTTGACCCTAAATGGTGAGGAGACCCAGTACTTC.

This chain joins TRBV7-8 and TRBJ2-1, with 9 bases that match TRBD2. The CDR3 length is 14 residues. Trimming cost V 5 bases and J 7 bases; bases outside gene matches: 6. CDR1 is SGHVS, CDR2 FQNEAQ, per germline. Written as DNA, the CDR3 is TGTGCCAGCAGCCGGACTAGCGTTCGGAATGAGCAGTTCTTC. Protein: CASSRTSVRNEQFF.

The chain recombines TRBV30 with TRBJ1-2; D remains ambiguous. Germline V gives CDR1 GTSNPN, CDR2 SVGIG (reference sequence). CDR3 length: 15 amino acids. The germline V and J ends were trimmed by 3 bases and 3 bases, with 17 bases remaining between them. The chain's CDR3 is CAWRRQAPVHYGYTF. The CDR3 DNA follows: TGTGCCTGGAGAAGGCAGGCCCCAGTTCACTATGGCTACACCTTC. The entire variable domain, with the rest obtained from reference TRBV30 and TRBJ1-2, is as follows: SQTIHQWPATLVQPVGSPLSLECTVEGTSNPNLYWYRQAAGRGLQLLFYSVGIGQISSEVPQNLSASRPQDRQFILSSKKLLLSDSGFYLCAWRRQAPVHYGYTFGSGTRLTVV.

The V gene is TRBV18, the J gene TRBJ2-3, with D possibly being TRBD2 (7 bases). Trimming shortened V by 0 bases and J by 6 bases, and 13 bases separated the two germline ends. This CDR3 is 15 amino acids long. CDR1 KGHSH and CDR2 LQKENI come from the germline V gene. The CDR3 region has the DNA TGTGCCAGCTCACCACCGGGAGGGGGAATTGATACGCAGTATTTT. Its protein product is CASSPPGGGIDTQYF. Looking up the rest from reference TRBV18 and TRBJ2-3 gives the full variable domain: NAGVMQNPRHLVRRRGQEARLRCSPMKGHSHVYWYRQLPEEGLKFMVYLQKENIIDESGMPKERFSAEFPKEGPSILRIQQVVRGDSAAYFCASSPPGGGIDTQYFGPGTRLTVL.

The rearrangement links TRBV4-3 to TRBJ1-1; 8 nucleotides match TRBD1. V lost 1 base and J lost 4; bases outside the gene matches: 11. The CDR3 covers 17 residues. Germline-derived CDR1 and CDR2 are LGHNA and YSLEER. CDR3 sequence: CASSQASGGAWGTEAFF. CDR3 coding DNA: TGCGCCAGCAGCCAAGCATCAGGGGGCGCATGGGGCACTGAAGCTTTCTTT.

This chain uses TRBV7-3 with TRBJ2-1; 11 positions match TRBD2. Germline assignment: CDR1 SGHTA and CDR2 FQGTGA. CDR3 length: 18 residues. V lost 1 base to trimming and J lost 7 bases; unmatched junction nucleotides: 12. CDR3: CASSLSVGGSGRENEQFF. CDR3 in DNA: TGTGCCAGCAGCTTAAGCGTTGGTGGTAGCGGGAGGGAAAATGAGCAGTTCTTC.

CDR3 residues: CACGQLNEKLFF. CDR3 coding DNA: TGTGCCTGTGGGCAGTTGAATGAAAAACTGTTTTTT. The rearrangement uses TRBV28 and TRBJ1-4; no clear D gene. This CDR3 has 12 residues. Between the trimmed V and J ends, which lost 11 bases and 5 bases, there was a span of 12 bases. In germline, CDR1 is MDHEN, CDR2 SYDVKM.

This sequence joins TRBV7-6 and TRBJ2-1; D is ambiguous. Germline V gene sequence: CDR1 SGHVS, CDR2 FNYEAQ. CDR3 length: 14 residues. With 5 bases removed from V and 8 bases from J, the gap between germline ends came to 16 bases. The CDR3 spells CASSPGQVYDEQFF. The CDR3 coding sequence is TGTGCCAGCAGCCCCGGGCAGGTTTACGATGAGCAGTTCTTC.

The V call is TRBV10-3, the J call TRBJ1-1, with D possibly being TRBD1 (6 bases). CDR3 size: 14 residues. CDR1 and CDR2 from the germline V gene are ENHRY and SYGVKD. Between the trimmed V and J ends, which lost 8 bases and 3 bases, there was a span of 16 bases. As DNA, the CDR3 is TGTGCCATCTCGCAGGGGTTAGTGGACACTGAAGCTTTCTTT. Amino acids: CAISQGLVDTEAFF.

The J gene is TRBJ2-7, the V gene TRBV19; 7 bases match TRBD1. The CDR3 covers 15 residues. V shed 1 base and J 10 bases; nucleotides not matched to a gene: 13. CDR1 and CDR2 (germline): LNHDA, SQIVND (reference sequence). The CDR3 sequence: CASSIAPDRAQPQYF. CDR3 DNA: TGTGCCAGTAGTATAGCTCCAGACAGGGCCCAGCCACAGTACTTC.

The chain is built from TRBV5-1 and TRBJ2-2, with D possibly TRBD2 on 6 matching bases. V was pared by 0 bases and J by 6 bases, with 12 bases between. Germline-derived CDR1 and CDR2 are SGHRS and YFSETQ. The CDR3 is 15 residues long. CDR3 bases: TGCGCCAGCAGCTTGGGGTCGGGGGAATCCGGGGAGCTGTTTTTT. This sequence encodes CASSLGSGESGELFF.

The chain uses TRBV19 and TRBJ2-7; tentative D call: TRBD2 (5 bases). The CDR3 has 13 residues. The V and J ends lost 6 bases and 3 bases respectively, with 12 bases between them. The germline V gene has CDR1 LNHDA and CDR2 SQIVND (reference sequence). CDR3 residues: CASSHRAGYEQYF. The CDR3 DNA sequence: TGTGCCAGTAGCCATCGGGCGGGCTACGAGCAGTACTTC.

This chain links TRBV7-2 with TRBJ2-3; TRBD2 matches 8 bases. With V trimmed by 3 bases and J by 3 bases, 8 bases remained unmatched. There are 16 residues in the CDR3. CDR1 and CDR2 from the germline V gene are SGHTA and FQGNSA. The CDR3 nucleotides are TGTGCCAGCAGCTTCTTAAGGACGGGAGGGACAGATACGCAGTATTTT. Translated: CASSFLRTGGTDTQYF. The whole variable domain, filled in from reference TRBV7-2 and TRBJ2-3, reads GAGVSQSPSNKVTEKGKDVELRCDPISGHTALYWYRQSLGQGLEFLIYFQGNSAPDKSGLPSDRFSAERTGGSVSTLTIQRTQQEDSAVYLCASSFLRTGGTDTQYFGPGTRLTVL.

This clone appeared a few times. The chain recombines TRBV30 with TRBJ1-1; no clear D gene. V was clipped by 4 bases and J by 0 bases, with 9 bases between them. The length of the CDR3 is 13 residues. The germline gives CDR1 GTSNPN, CDR2 SVGIG (reference sequence). CDR3 protein: CAWTPGLNTEAFF. In nucleotides, the CDR3 is TGTGCCTGGACTCCCGGTCTGAACACTGAAGCTTTCTTT.

This sequence joins TRBV4-1 and TRBJ2-7, with D possibly being TRBD1 or TRBD2 (6 bases each). Germline V gives CDR1 MGHRA, CDR2 YSYEKL. Trimming stripped 1 base from V and 5 bases from J, with 15 bases between. The CDR3 sequence is 15 residues long. The CDR3 loop reads CASSQAGQGRNEQYF. DNA of the CDR3: TGCGCCAGCAGCCAAGCTGGGCAGGGGAGGAACGAGCAGTACTTC.

The chain couples TRBV15 to TRBJ2-5; no clear D. Trimming pared 2 bases from V and 5 bases from J, leaving 18 bases between. The CDR3 extends over 16 amino acids. The germline CDR1 and CDR2 sequences are LNHNV and YYDKDF (reference sequence). CDR3 DNA sequence: TGTGCCACCAGCAGACGTGTAAGGGCCTCCGTGGAGACCCAGTACTTC. Translation: CATSRRVRASVETQYF.

The chain links TRBV7-2 to TRBJ2-3; D not certain. The CDR3 totals 16 residues. Germline-derived CDR1 and CDR2 are SGHTA and FQGNSA. Trimming removed 4 bases from V and 0 bases from J, with 14 bases in between. In DNA form, the CDR3 reads TGTGCCAGCAGCTCCCTGGCAGTCCTTAGCACAGATACGCAGTATTTT. Protein sequence: CASSSLAVLSTDTQYF.

J is TRBJ2-5 and V is TRBV27; 9 bases match TRBD2. CDR1 is MNHEY, CDR2 SMNVEV, per germline (reference sequence). Trimming cost V 0 bases and J 5 bases; bases outside gene matches: 4. The CDR3 has 15 amino acids. The CDR3 protein is CASSLSAGGWETQYF. The CDR3 nucleotides are TGTGCCAGCAGTTTATCCGCGGGAGGGTGGGAGACCCAGTACTTC.

The chain has TRBV19 and TRBJ2-7, with D maybe TRBD2 (5 bases). Germline CDR1 and CDR2: LNHDA and SQIVND (reference sequence). The CDR3 loop spans 12 amino acids. With 3 bases removed from V and 5 bases from J, the gap between germline ends came to 8 bases. The CDR3 spells CASSISSNEQYF. CDR3 DNA sequence: TGTGCCAGTAGTATTTCTAGCAACGAGCAGTACTTC.

The chain joins TRBV6-1 to TRBJ1-3; tentative D call: TRBD1 (5 bases). The CDR3 consists of 14 residues. Deletions cut 10 bases from V and 4 bases from J, with 17 bases between. Germline loops: CDR1 MNHNS, CDR2 SASEGT. CDR3 region: CATQTGSNGNTIYF. The CDR3 DNA reads TGTGCCACCCAAACAGGTTCGAACGGAAACACCATATATTTT.